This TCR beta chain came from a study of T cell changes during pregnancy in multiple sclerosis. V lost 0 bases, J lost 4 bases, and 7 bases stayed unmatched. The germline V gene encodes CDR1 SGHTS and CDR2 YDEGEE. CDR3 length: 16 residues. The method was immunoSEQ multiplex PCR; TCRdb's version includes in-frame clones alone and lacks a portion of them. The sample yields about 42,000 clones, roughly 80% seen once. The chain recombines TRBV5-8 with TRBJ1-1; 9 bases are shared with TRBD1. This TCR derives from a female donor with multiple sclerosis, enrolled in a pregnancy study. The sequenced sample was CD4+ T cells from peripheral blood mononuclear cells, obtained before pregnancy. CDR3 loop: CASSLGQGDGSTEAFF. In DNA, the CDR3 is TGTGCCAGCAGCTTGGGACAGGGGGACGGCAGCACTGAAGCTTTCTTT. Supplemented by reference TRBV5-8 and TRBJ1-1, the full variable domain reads EAGVTQSPTHLIKTRGQQATLRCSPISGHTSVYWYQQALGLGLQFLLWYDEGEERNRGNFPPRFSGRQFPNYSSELNVNALELEDSALYLCASSLGQGDGSTEAFFGQGTRLTVV.